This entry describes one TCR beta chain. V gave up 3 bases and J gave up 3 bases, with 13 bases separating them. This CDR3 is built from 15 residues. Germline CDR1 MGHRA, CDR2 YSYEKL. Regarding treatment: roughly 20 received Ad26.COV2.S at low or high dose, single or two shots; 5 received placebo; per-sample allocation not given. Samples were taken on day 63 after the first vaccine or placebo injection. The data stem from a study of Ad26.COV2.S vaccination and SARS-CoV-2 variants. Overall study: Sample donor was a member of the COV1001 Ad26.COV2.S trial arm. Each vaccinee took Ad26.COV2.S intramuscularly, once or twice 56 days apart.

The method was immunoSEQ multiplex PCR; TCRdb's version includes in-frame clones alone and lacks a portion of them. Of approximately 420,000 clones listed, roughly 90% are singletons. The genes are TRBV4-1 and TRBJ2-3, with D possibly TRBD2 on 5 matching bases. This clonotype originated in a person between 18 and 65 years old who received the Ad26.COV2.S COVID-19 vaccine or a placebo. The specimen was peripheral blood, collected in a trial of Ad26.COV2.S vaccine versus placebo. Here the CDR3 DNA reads TGCGCCAGCAGCCAGCTAGGACTTTATACAGATACGCAGTATTTT. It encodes CASSQLGLYTDTQYF.